A selection of T cell receptor beta chains follows, all from one sample in a study of blood T cell repertoires in COVID-19. Clones were sequenced by immunoSEQ multiplex PCR, and TCRdb holds only the in-frame ones, with some missing. The sample lists about 120,000 clones; 85% were seen once. The sequenced material came from peripheral blood. These receptors all stem from a man older than 75 with active or convalescent COVID-19. Each CDR3 is given with its conserved first and last residue. Fields, in order: clone size, CDR3 length, J gene, V gene, D gene, CDR3 DNA, CDR3 protein. A D gene is named only where the DNA matches it firmly. Size values are once, few and many counts, or a class for expanded clones, and some rows have none.

>NA|16|TRBJ2-3|TRBV28|TRBD1
TGTGCCAGCAGTTTAATGGGACAGGGGAAGGTAGATACGCAGTATTTT
CASSLMGQGKVDTQYF
>NA|15|TRBJ2-7|TRBV14|TRBD1
TGTGCCAGCAGCCACACCCGGGACAGGGTGACCGAGCAGTACTTC
CASSHTRDRVTEQYF
>NA|14|TRBJ2-3|TRBV7-3|NA
TGTGCCAGCAGCTCGTTAGGGGGCACAGATACGCAGTATTTT
CASSSLGGTDTQYF
>once|13|TRBJ2-3|TRBV6-5|NA
TGTGCCAGCGGGGGGAGAGGCACAGATACGCAGTATTTT
CASGGRGTDTQYF
>once|17|TRBJ2-1|TRBV5-6|TRBD1
TGTGCCAGCAGCTTGGACAGGGGACCCATCTCCTACAATGAGCAGTTCTTC
CASSLDRGPISYNEQFF
>NA|12|TRBJ2-7|TRBV28|NA
TGTGCCAGCAGTTTACCACAGTACGAGCAGTACTTC
CASSLPQYEQYF
>NA|16|TRBJ2-5|TRBV9|TRBD2
TGTGCCAGCAGCGTAGGAGGTGCGGGGGTTCAAGAGACCCAGTACTTC
CASSVGGAGVQETQYF
>once|14|TRBJ1-1|TRBV30|TRBD1
TGTGCCTGGAGGGTACAGGGGGTGAACACTGAAGCTTTCTTT
CAWRVQGVNTEAFF
>few|14|TRBJ2-1|TRBV29-1|NA
TGCAGCGTTGGACCCAGGGGCCACGGCAATGAGCAGTTCTTC
CSVGPRGHGNEQFF
>NA|12|TRBJ1-2|TRBV11-2|NA
TGTGCCAGCAGCACGCGGAACTATGGCTACACCTTC
CASSTRNYGYTF
>few|14|TRBJ2-1|TRBV7-2|NA
TGTGCCAGCAGACCGGGACTGCAAATCGATGAGCAGTTCTTC
CASRPGLQIDEQFF
>once|12|TRBJ2-7|TRBV12-3/TRBV12-4|NA
TGTGCCAGCAGTTTAGGAGACTACGAGCAGTACTTC
CASSLGDYEQYF
>NA|19|TRBJ2-1|TRBV5-1|NA
TGCGCCAGCAGCCCCCGGACACCCTGGGAGCACGCGGGGTACAATGAGCAGTTCTTC
CASSPRTPWEHAGYNEQFF
>NA|15|TRBJ2-3|TRBV14|NA
TGTGCCAGCAGCCAAGGAACTAGTCTATCAGATACGCAGTATTTT
CASSQGTSLSDTQYF
>NA|14|TRBJ1-1|TRBV3-1/TRBV3-2|TRBD1
TGTGCCAGCAGACCTACAGGGGGCTTCACTGAAGCTTTCTTT
CASRPTGGFTEAFF
>NA|16|TRBJ2-5|TRBV4-1|NA
TGCGCCAGCACAACGCGGATCGGGGGAAGAAGGGAGACCCAGTACTTC
CASTTRIGGRRETQYF
>NA|18|TRBJ1-5|TRBV7-2|TRBD1
TGTGCCAGCAGCTTAAGGTCTAGGGGACAGGGGCCCGGTCAGCCCCAGCATTTT
CASSLRSRGQGPGQPQHF
>NA|18|TRBJ1-2|TRBV7-2|NA
TGTGCCAGCAGCTTAGTTTATTTTTTGGGGGCGGCAGGGGAGGGCTACACCTTC
CASSLVYFLGAAGEGYTF
>NA|13|TRBJ1-2|TRBV7-2|TRBD1
TGTGCCAGCAGCCAGGACAGGAACTATGGCTACACCTTC
CASSQDRNYGYTF
>NA|16|TRBJ2-7|TRBV5-6|TRBD1
TGTGCCAGCAGCCCAATCAGGTCACAGGGGGCTTTCGAGCAGTACTTC
CASSPIRSQGAFEQYF
>NA|15|TRBJ1-2|TRBV19|TRBD1
TGTGCCAGTATTCCCGGACAGGGGGCTGTCTATGGCTACACCTTC
CASIPGQGAVYGYTF
>NA|15|TRBJ2-7|TRBV7-9|TRBD2
TGTGCCAGCAGCCCCGCTAGCGGGGTTCGATACGAGCAGTACTTC
CASSPASGVRYEQYF
>NA|14|TRBJ2-7|TRBV12-5|TRBD1
TGTGCTAGTGGACTACAGGGGGCTTCCTACGAGCAGTACTTC
CASGLQGASYEQYF
>NA|16|TRBJ1-3|TRBV6-6|NA
TGTGCCAGCAGTGGGGCCTCGCATTCCTCTGGAAACACCATATATTTT
CASSGASHSSGNTIYF
>NA|13|TRBJ1-4|TRBV7-9|NA
TGTGCCAGCAGCCCTACAACTAATGAAAAACTGTTTTTT
CASSPTTNEKLFF
>NA|16|TRBJ1-5|TRBV7-8|TRBD1
TGTGCCAGCAGCGCGGCGACAGGGAGGTTAAATCAGCCCCAGCATTTT
CASSAATGRLNQPQHF
>NA|14|TRBJ1-5|TRBV18|TRBD1
TGTGCCAGCTCAACGGGACAGGGGAGGCAGCCCCAGCATTTT
CASSTGQGRQPQHF
>NA|15|TRBJ2-5|TRBV5-4|TRBD2
TGTGCCAGCAGCCCTAGCGGGGCGGGGAACCATCCCCAGTACTTC
CASSPSGAGNHPQYF
>NA|13|TRBJ1-2|TRBV5-1|NA
TGCGCCAGCAGCTTGGGCCAGATCTATGGCTACACCTTC
CASSLGQIYGYTF
>NA|13|TRBJ2-5|TRBV29-1|NA
TGCAGCGTTGCCCAGGGCGGGGGCGAGACCCAGTACTTC
CSVAQGGGETQYF
>NA|14|TRBJ1-3|TRBV5-1|NA
TGCGCCAGCAGCTTGTCAGGCTCTGGAAACACCATATATTTT
CASSLSGSGNTIYF
>NA|16|TRBJ2-3|TRBV19|NA
TGTGCCAGTAGTATTGGAGGGCAGGCGAGCACAGATACGCAGTATTTT
CASSIGGQASTDTQYF
>NA|13|TRBJ1-2|TRBV6-5|NA
TGTGCCAGCAGTTACTCTGACAGCTATGGCTACACCTTC
CASSYSDSYGYTF
>NA|16|TRBJ2-2|TRBV5-1|NA
TGCGCCAGCAGCTTGGCGGTTCATCGTCCCACCGGGGAGCTGTTTTTT
CASSLAVHRPTGELFF
>NA|17|TRBJ2-5|TRBV5-8|NA
TGTGCCAGCAGCTTGGAGGGACACGGGCGGGACCAAGAGACCCAGTACTTC
CASSLEGHGRDQETQYF
>NA|16|TRBJ1-1|TRBV7-9|NA
TGTGCCAGCACCCTCCCCGGACGAGGGGGGGACACTGAAGCTTTCTTT
CASTLPGRGGDTEAFF
>few|13|TRBJ1-1|TRBV18|NA
TGTGCCAGCTCTCAGGGGATGGACACTGAAGCTTTCTTT
CASSQGMDTEAFF
>NA|14|TRBJ2-7|TRBV6-5|TRBD1
TGTGCCAGCAGGCGTGACAGGGCCTCCTACGAGCAGTACTTC
CASRRDRASYEQYF
>few|14|TRBJ1-6|TRBV5-6|NA
TGTGCCAGCAGCTTGGGAGGGGGTTATTCACCCCTCCACTTT
CASSLGGGYSPLHF
>once|12|TRBJ1-1|TRBV12-3/TRBV12-4|TRBD1
TGTGCCAGCACCGGGACAGGGGTCGAAGCTTTCTTT
CASTGTGVEAFF
>once|15|TRBJ1-4|TRBV3-1/TRBV3-2|TRBD1
TGTGCCAGCAGCCCTCCGGGACAGGGGAATGAAAAACTGTTTTTT
CASSPPGQGNEKLFF
>NA|13|TRBJ1-1|TRBV12-3/TRBV12-4|NA
TGTGCCAGCAGTTTAGCGCCTAGGTCTGAAGCTTTCTTT
CASSLAPRSEAFF
>NA|14|TRBJ2-7|TRBV11-3|NA
TGTGCCAGCAGCCCGCGGGGACTTCCCTACGAGCAGTACTTC
CASSPRGLPYEQYF
>NA|16|TRBJ2-3|TRBV27|TRBD2
TGTGCCAGCAGTTTATCGCAACGGGGGGGGGCGGATACGCAGTATTTT
CASSLSQRGGADTQYF
>NA|13|TRBJ1-1|TRBV24-1|TRBD1
TGTGCCACCAGTGATGATGGACAGGGGGGAGCTTTCTTT
CATSDDGQGGAFF
>NA|12|TRBJ1-1|TRBV29-1|NA
TGCAGCGTTGTGAGGAAGAACACTGAAGCTTTCTTT
CSVVRKNTEAFF
>NA|14|TRBJ2-1|TRBV27|NA
TGTGCCAGCAGTCCGGGGGTCCCCTACAATGAGCAGTTCTTC
CASSPGVPYNEQFF
>NA|15|TRBJ2-7|TRBV28|NA
TGTGCCAGCAGTCCCACCGGACTAAGCTCCTACGAGCAGTACTTC
CASSPTGLSSYEQYF
>NA|15|TRBJ2-3|TRBV7-7|TRBD2
TGTGCCAGCAGCTTAAACGCGGGGGGGCTTGATACGCAGTATTTT
CASSLNAGGLDTQYF
>NA|12|TRBJ2-5|TRBV10-3|NA
TGTGCCATTTCGGCGGGGCAAGAGACCCAGTACTTC
CAISAGQETQYF
>once|13|TRBJ1-1|TRBV4-2|TRBD1
TGTGCCAGCAGGGACAGGACTAACACTGAAGCTTTCTTT
CASRDRTNTEAFF
>NA|15|TRBJ1-6|TRBV6-5|NA
TGTGCCAGCACTGCTACCGGGACAAATAATTCACCCCTCCACTTT
CASTATGTNNSPLHF
>NA|16|TRBJ2-2|TRBV2|TRBD2
TGTGCCAGCAGGAAACTAGCGGGAGGGAACACCGGGGAGCTGTTTTTT
CASRKLAGGNTGELFF
>NA|15|TRBJ1-4|TRBV11-2|NA
TGTGCCAGCAGCCCCCGGACGGGGGGGGATGAAAAACTGTTTTTT
CASSPRTGGDEKLFF
>NA|15|TRBJ2-7|TRBV7-2|NA
TGTGCCAGCAGCTTAGTGTTTCAATCCAACTACGAGCAGTACTTC
CASSLVFQSNYEQYF
>many|11|TRBJ1-2|TRBV29-1|NA
TGCAGCGTTGAAGGTTTAGGGGCCGCACTTTTC
CSVEGLGAALF
>few|15|TRBJ1-6|TRBV18|NA
TGTGCCAGCTCACCTCGTCCTCCGGGAGATTCACCCCTCCACTTT
CASSPRPPGDSPLHF
>few|14|TRBJ2-5|TRBV5-4|NA
TGTGCCAGCAGCGTGCAGGACTCCCAAGAGACCCAGTACTTC
CASSVQDSQETQYF
>NA|16|TRBJ2-5|TRBV7-2|TRBD2
TGTGCCAGCAGCTTAGTGGCTAGCGGGGTCAGGGAGACCCAGTACTTC
CASSLVASGVRETQYF